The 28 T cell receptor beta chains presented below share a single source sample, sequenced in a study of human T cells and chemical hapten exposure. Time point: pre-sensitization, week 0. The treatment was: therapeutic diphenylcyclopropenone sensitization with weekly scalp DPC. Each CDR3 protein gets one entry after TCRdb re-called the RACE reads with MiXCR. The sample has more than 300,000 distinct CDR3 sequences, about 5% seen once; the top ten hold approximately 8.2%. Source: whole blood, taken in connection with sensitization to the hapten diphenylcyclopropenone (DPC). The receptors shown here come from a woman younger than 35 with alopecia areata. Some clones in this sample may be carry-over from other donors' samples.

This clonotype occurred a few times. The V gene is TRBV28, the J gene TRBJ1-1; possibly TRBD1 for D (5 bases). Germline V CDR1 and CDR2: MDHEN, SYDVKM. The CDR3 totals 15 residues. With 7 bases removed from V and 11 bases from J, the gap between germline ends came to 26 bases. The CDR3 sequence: CASTILHRASKGAFF. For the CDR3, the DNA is TGTGCCAGCACCATACTTCATAGGGCCTCCAAGGGGGCTTTCTTT.

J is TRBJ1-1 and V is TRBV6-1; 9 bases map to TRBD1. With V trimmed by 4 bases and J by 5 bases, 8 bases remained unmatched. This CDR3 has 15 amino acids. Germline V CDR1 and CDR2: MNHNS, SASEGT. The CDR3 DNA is TGTGCCAGCAGTGCCCTGGACAGGGGAGGAACTGAAGCTTTCTTT. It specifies CASSALDRGGTEAFF.

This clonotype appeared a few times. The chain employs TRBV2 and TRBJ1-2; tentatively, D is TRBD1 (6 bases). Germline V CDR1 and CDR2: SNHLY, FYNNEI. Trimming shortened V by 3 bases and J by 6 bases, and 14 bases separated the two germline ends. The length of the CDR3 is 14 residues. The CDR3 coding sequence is TGTGCCAGCAGTGAGATGAGGGGGGGCGATGGCTACACCTTC. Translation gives CASSEMRGGDGYTF.

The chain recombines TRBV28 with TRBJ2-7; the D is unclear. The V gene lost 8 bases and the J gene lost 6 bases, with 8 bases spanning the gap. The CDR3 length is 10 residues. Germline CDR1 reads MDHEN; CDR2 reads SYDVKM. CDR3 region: CASPLGEQYF. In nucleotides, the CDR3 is TGTGCCAGCCCCCTCGGCGAGCAGTACTTC.

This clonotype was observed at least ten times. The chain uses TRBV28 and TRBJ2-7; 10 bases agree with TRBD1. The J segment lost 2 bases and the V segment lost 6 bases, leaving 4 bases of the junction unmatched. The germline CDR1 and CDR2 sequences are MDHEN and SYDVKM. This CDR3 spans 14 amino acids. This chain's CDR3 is CASSWGQGTYEQYF. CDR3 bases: TGTGCCAGCAGCTGGGGACAGGGGACCTACGAGCAGTACTTC.

CDR3 in DNA: TGCGCCAGCAGCCAAGGTTTTCGGGCCGGGGCCAACGTCCTGACTTTC. Translation: CASSQGFRAGANVLTF. The chain carries TRBV4-3 and TRBJ2-6; D not certain. Trimming shortened V by 1 base and J by 4 bases, and 11 bases separated the two germline ends. Germline V gene lookup returns CDR1 LGHNA and CDR2 YSLEER. The CDR3 runs 16 residues.

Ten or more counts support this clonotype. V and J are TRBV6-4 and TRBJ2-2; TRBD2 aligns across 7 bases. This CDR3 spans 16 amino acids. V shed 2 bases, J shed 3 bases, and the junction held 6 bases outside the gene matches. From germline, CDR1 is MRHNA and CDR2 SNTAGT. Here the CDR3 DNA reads TGTGCCAGCAGTGACGGAACGGGGGGAGACACCGGGGAGCTGTTTTTT. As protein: CASSDGTGGDTGELFF.

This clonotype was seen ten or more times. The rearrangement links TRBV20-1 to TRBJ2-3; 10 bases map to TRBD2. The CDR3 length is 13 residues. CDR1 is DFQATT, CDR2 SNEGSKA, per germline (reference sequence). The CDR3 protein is CSPTSGDTDTQYF. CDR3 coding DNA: TGCAGCCCTACTAGCGGGGACACAGATACGCAGTATTTT.

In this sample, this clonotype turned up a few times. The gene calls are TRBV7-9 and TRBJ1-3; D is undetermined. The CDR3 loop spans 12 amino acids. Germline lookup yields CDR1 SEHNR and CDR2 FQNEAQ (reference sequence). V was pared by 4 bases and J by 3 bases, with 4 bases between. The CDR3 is CASSSIGNTIYF. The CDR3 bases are TGTGCCAGCAGCTCGATTGGAAACACCATATATTTT.

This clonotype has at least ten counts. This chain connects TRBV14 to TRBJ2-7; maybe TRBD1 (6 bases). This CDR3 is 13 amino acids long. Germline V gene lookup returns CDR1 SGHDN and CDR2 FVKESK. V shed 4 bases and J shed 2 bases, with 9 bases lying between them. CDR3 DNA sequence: TGTGCCAGCAGCCGAGACAGGACCTACGAGCAGTACTTC. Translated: CASSRDRTYEQYF.

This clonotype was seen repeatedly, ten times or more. The CDR3 DNA reads TGCAGTGCTAGACCCGCTGGGGGGCCTGAGAATGAGCAGTTCTTC. This codes for CSARPAGGPENEQFF. The chain recombines TRBV20-1 with TRBJ2-1; D is tentatively TRBD1 or TRBD2 (6 bases each). CDR3 length: 15 amino acids. V gave up 2 bases and J gave up 7 bases, with 18 bases separating them. Germline CDR1 DFQATT, CDR2 SNEGSKA (reference sequence).

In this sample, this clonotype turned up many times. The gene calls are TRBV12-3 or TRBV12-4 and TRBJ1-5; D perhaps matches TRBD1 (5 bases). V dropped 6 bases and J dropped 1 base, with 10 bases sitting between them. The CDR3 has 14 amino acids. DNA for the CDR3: TGTGCCAGCAGGATCGGGGACAGCAATCAGCCCCAGCATTTT. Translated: CASRIGDSNQPQHF.

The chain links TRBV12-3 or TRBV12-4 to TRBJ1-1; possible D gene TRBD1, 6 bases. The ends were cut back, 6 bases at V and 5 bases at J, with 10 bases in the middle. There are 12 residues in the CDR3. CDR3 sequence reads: CASRSQGTEAFF. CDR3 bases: TGTGCCAGCAGATCACAGGGAACTGAAGCTTTCTTT.

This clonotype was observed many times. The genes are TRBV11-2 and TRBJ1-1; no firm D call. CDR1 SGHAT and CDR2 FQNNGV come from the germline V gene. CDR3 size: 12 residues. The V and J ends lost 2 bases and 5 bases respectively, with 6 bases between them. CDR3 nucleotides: TGTGCCAGCAGCTTATCGTGGACTGAAGCTTTCTTT. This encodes CASSLSWTEAFF.

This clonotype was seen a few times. CDR3 protein: CSGTGSASSTDTQYF. The CDR3 region has the DNA TGCAGTGGCACCGGTAGCGCTTCTAGCACAGATACGCAGTATTTT. This chain links TRBV20-1 with TRBJ2-3, with D perhaps matching TRBD2 (5 bases). Germline V CDR1 and CDR2: DFQATT, SNEGSKA (reference sequence). The CDR3 runs to 15 residues. Trimming stripped 7 bases from V and 0 bases from J, with 17 bases between.

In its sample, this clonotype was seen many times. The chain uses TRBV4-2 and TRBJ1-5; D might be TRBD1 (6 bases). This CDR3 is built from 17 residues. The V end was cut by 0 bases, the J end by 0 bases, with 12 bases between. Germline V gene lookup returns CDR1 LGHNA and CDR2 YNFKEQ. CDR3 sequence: CASSQDIVGASNQPQHF. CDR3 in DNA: TGTGCCAGCAGCCAAGACATAGTGGGGGCTAGCAATCAGCCCCAGCATTTT.

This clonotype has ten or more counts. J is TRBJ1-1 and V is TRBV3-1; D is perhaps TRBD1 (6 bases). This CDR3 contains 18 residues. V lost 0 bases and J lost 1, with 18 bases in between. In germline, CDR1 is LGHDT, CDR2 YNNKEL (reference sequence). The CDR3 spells CASSQDPLSGTSNTEAFF. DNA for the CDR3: TGTGCCAGCAGCCAAGACCCCCTCTCTGGGACATCGAACACTGAAGCTTTCTTT.

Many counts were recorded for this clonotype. In nucleotides, the CDR3 is TGTGCCAGCAGCTTCGACACGAGCTCCTATAATTCACCCCTCCACTTT. Encoded protein: CASSFDTSSYNSPLHF. The chain recombines TRBV7-9 with TRBJ1-6; D call uncertain. Trimming pared 3 bases from V and 0 bases from J, leaving 9 bases between. The CDR3 covers 16 residues. From germline, CDR1 is SEHNR and CDR2 FQNEAQ (reference sequence).

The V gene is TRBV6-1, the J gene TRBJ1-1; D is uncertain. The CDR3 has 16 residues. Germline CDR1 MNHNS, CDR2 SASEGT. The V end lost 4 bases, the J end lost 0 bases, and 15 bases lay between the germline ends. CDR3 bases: TGTGCCAGCAGTGTTACGAGACCGAGCATGAACACTGAAGCTTTCTTT. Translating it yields CASSVTRPSMNTEAFF.

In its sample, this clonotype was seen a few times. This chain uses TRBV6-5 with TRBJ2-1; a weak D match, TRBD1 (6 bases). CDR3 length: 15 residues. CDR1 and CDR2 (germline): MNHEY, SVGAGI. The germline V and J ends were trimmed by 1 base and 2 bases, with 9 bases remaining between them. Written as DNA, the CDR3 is TGTGCCAGCAGTTACTTCCGACAGGCCTACAATGAGCAGTTCTTC. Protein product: CASSYFRQAYNEQFF.

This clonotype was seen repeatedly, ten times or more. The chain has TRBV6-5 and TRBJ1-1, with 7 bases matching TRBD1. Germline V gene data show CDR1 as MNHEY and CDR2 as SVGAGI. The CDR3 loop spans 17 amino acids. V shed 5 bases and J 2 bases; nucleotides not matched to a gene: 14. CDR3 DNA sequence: TGTGCCAGCAGTCCAGAGGGGGCACGGGCCCCCAACACTGAAGCTTTCTTT. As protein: CASSPEGARAPNTEAFF.

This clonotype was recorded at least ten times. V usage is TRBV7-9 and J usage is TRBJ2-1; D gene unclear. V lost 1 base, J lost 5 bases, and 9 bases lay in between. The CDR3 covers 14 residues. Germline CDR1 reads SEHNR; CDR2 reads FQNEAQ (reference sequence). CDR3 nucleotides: TGTGCCAGCAGCTTAGTAGGCGGAGACAATGAGCAGTTCTTC. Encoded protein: CASSLVGGDNEQFF.

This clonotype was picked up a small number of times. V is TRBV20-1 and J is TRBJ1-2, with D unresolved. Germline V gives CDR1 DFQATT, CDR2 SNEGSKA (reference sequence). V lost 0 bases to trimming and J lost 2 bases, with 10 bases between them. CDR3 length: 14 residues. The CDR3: CSARDGGLNYGYTF. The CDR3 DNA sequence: TGCAGTGCTAGAGATGGTGGACTAAACTATGGCTACACCTTC.

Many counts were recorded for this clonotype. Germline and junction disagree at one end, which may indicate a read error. CDR3 sequence: CASSLAGISAGANVLTF. CDR3 DNA sequence: TGTGCCAGCAGCTTAGCTGGAATTTCCGCTGGCGCCAACGTCCTGACTTTC. The gene calls are TRBV7-2 and TRBJ2-6; D not resolved. Germline CDR1 reads SGHTA; CDR2 reads FQGNSA. The CDR3 is made up of 17 amino acids.

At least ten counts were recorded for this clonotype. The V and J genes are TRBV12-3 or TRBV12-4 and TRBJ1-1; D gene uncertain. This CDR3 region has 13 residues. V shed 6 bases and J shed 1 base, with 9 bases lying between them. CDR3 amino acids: CASRDKQNTEAFF. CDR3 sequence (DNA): TGTGCCAGCAGAGACAAGCAGAACACTGAAGCTTTCTTT.

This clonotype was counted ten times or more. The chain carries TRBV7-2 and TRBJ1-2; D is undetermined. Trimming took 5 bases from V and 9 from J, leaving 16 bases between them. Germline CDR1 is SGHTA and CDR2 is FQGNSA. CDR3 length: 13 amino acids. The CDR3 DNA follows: TGTGCCAGCAGCCCCCCCGGACGTCCGCGCTACACCTTC. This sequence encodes CASSPPGRPRYTF.

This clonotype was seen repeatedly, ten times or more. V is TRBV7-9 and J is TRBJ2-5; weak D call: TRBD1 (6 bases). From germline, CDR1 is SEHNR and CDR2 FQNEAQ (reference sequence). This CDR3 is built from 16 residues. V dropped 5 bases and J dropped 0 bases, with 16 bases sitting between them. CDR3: CASSIGNHRDQETQYF. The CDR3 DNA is TGTGCCAGCAGCATCGGCAACCACAGGGACCAAGAGACCCAGTACTTC.

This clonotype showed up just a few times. In DNA, the CDR3 is TGCAGTGCTAGTGACACCAGGACTAGCGGGGTAGATACGCAGTATTTT. Translated: CSASDTRTSGVDTQYF. V and J are TRBV20-1 and TRBJ2-3; TRBD2 matches 12 bases. V shed 3 bases and J 5 bases; nucleotides not matched to a gene: 9. There are 16 residues in the CDR3. Germline V gene data show CDR1 as DFQATT and CDR2 as SNEGSKA (reference sequence).